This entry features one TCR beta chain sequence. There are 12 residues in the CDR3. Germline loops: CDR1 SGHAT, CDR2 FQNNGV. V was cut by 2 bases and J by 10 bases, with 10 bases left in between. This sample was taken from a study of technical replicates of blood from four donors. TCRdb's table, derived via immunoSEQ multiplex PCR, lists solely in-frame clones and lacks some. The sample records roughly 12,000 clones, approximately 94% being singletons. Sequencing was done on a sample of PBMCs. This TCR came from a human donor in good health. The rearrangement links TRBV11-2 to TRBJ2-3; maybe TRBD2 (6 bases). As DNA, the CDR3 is TGTGCCAGCAGCTTAACTAGCTCCTCGCAGTATTTT. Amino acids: CASSLTSSSQYF.